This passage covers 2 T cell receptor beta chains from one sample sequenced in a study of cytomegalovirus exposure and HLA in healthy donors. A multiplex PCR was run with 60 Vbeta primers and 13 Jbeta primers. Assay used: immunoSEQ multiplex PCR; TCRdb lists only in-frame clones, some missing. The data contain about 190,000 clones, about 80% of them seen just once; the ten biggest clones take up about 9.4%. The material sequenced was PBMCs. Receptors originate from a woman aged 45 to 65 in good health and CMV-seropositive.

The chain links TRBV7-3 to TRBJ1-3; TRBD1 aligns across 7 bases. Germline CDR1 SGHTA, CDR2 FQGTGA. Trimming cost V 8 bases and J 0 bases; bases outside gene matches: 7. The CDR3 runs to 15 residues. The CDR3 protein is CASGPGTDSGNTIYF. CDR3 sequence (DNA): TGTGCCAGCGGACCCGGGACAGACTCTGGAAACACCATATATTTT.

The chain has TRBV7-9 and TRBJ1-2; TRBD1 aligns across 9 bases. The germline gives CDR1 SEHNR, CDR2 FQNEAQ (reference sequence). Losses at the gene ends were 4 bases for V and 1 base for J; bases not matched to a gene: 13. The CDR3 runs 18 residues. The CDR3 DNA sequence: TGTGCCAGCAGCTATATTATAGTTGGGGACAGGGATAACTATGGCTACACCTTC. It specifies CASSYIIVGDRDNYGYTF.